The rows below give T cell receptor beta chains drawn from one sample of a study of identical twins. A single record per CDR3 protein comes from TCRdb applying MiXCR to the 5' RACE reads. The sample contains approximately 250,000 distinct CDR3 sequences, 6.5% to 8% of which appear only once. This sample also appeared in a second study, on T cells expressing NK-cell markers.

Material: CD8+ T cells sorted from blood. The source is a woman in her late teens or twenties in good health. The CDR3 runs from the conserved cysteine through the conserved F or W. Each record gives: V gene, clone size, D gene, J gene, CDR3 protein, CDR3 DNA. The D gene is left open where the match is weak. The size field is filled for only some rows; it gives once, few, many or a size class.

TRBV4-3	few	TRBD1	TRBJ1-5	CASSQIWTGLNQPQHF	TGCGCCAGCAGCCAGATATGGACAGGACTCAATCAGCCCCAGCATTTT
TRBV9	few	-	TRBJ2-1	CASKGGGTQLEQFF	TGTGCCAGCAAGGGGGGCGGGACTCAACTTGAGCAGTTCTTC
TRBV27	-	TRBD2	TRBJ2-7	CASSPDRGGDYEQYF	TGTGCCAGCAGCCCCGACCGGGGGGGAGACTACGAGCAGTACTTC
TRBV9	many	-	TRBJ2-3	CASTGVSTDTQYF	TGTGCCAGCACAGGGGTGAGCACAGATACGCAGTATTTT
TRBV27	few	-	TRBJ1-1	CASSWAGPRSTEAFF	TGTGCCAGCAGTTGGGCAGGGCCTCGCTCCACTGAAGCTTTCTTT
TRBV2	many	-	TRBJ2-4	CASSEETF	TGTGCCAGCAGTGAAGAAACCTTC
TRBV5-5	-	-	TRBJ2-7	CASSLASDDYEQYF	TGTGCCAGCAGCTTGGCCAGCGACGACTACGAGCAGTACTTC
TRBV12-3/TRBV12-4	-	-	TRBJ1-3	CASRKPGPNSGNTIYF	TGTGCCAGCAGAAAACCGGGACCAAACTCTGGAAACACCATATATTTT
TRBV9	few	-	TRBJ2-1	CASSDGPVTYNEQFF	TGTGCCAGCAGCGACGGACCGGTTACCTACAATGAGCAGTTCTTC
TRBV9	-	TRBD1	TRBJ2-7	CASSPGTVHEQYF	TGTGCCAGCAGCCCCGGGACAGTTCACGAGCAGTACTTC
TRBV29-1	few	-	TRBJ2-7	CSVEGAVYEQYF	TGCAGCGTTGAGGGGGCAGTGTACGAGCAGTACTTC
TRBV5-6	few	-	TRBJ2-5	CASSSSLETQYF	TGTGCCAGCTCCTCCTCGCTGGAGACCCAGTACTTC
TRBV27	-	-	TRBJ2-1	CAFSLPPRQGSANNEQFF	TGTGCCTTCAGTTTGCCCCCCCGGCAGGGCAGCGCCAACAATGAGCAGTTCTTC
TRBV7-2	-	-	TRBJ2-1	CASSFVATPYNEQFF	TGTGCCAGCAGCTTCGTAGCTACACCTTACAATGAGCAGTTCTTC
TRBV11-3	many	TRBD1	TRBJ2-2	CASSLGQGATGELFF	TGTGCCAGCAGCCTGGGACAGGGAGCGACCGGGGAGCTGTTTTTT
TRBV20-1	many	-	TRBJ1-4	CSARDLENEKLFF	TGCAGTGCTAGAGATTTGGAGAATGAAAAACTGTTTTTT
TRBV12-3/TRBV12-4	few	TRBD1	TRBJ2-7	CASSLTGQGEQYF	TGTGCCAGCAGTTTAACCGGACAGGGTGAGCAGTACTTC
TRBV12-3/TRBV12-4	many	TRBD2	TRBJ2-7	CASSLAGLAGAQYF	TGTGCCAGCAGTTTAGCGGGACTAGCGGGGGCGCAGTACTTC
TRBV9	many	-	TRBJ2-3	CASSALGASDTDTQYF	TGTGCCAGCAGCGCTTTGGGGGCTAGCGATACAGATACGCAGTATTTT
TRBV6-5	few	-	TRBJ2-3	CASSWGHTTDTQYF	TGTGCCAGCAGTTGGGGACACACCACAGATACGCAGTATTTT
TRBV12-3/TRBV12-4	many	TRBD1	TRBJ2-2	CASSPTGTENTGELFF	TGTGCCAGCAGCCCAACAGGGACAGAGAACACCGGGGAGCTGTTTTTT
TRBV9	-	TRBD2	TRBJ2-1	CASSATSGRAKNEQFF	TGTGCCAGCAGCGCGACGAGCGGGAGGGCTAAAAATGAGCAGTTCTTC
TRBV13	-	TRBD2	TRBJ2-7	CASSLRQRGLDEQYF	TGTGCCAGCAGCTTAAGGCAGCGGGGACTCGACGAGCAGTACTTC
TRBV9	few	TRBD1	TRBJ1-3	CASSGGQQNTIYF	TGTGCCAGCAGCGGGGGACAGCAAAACACCATATATTTT
TRBV20-1	-	TRBD1	TRBJ1-1	CSAPDRMNTEAFF	TGCAGTGCTCCGGACAGGATGAACACTGAAGCTTTCTTT
TRBV9	-	TRBD1	TRBJ2-5	CASSSPGQGAWETQYF	TGTGCCAGCAGCTCTCCGGGACAGGGGGCATGGGAGACCCAGTACTTC
TRBV5-1	once	-	TRBJ1-2	CASSLAPWGGPNRYGYTF	TGCGCCAGCAGCTTGGCCCCCTGGGGAGGACCCAATCGATATGGCTACACCTTC
TRBV5-1	many	TRBD2	TRBJ2-3	CASSPTVLAGGSDTQYF	TGCGCCAGCAGCCCGACCGTTTTAGCGGGGGGGTCGGATACGCAGTATTTT
TRBV20-1	few	TRBD2	TRBJ2-5	CSAPTSGPSDQETQYF	TGCAGTGCCCCGACTAGCGGGCCCTCTGATCAAGAGACCCAGTACTTC
TRBV4-3	few	TRBD2	TRBJ2-3	CASSPSSGSVDTQYF	TGCGCCAGCAGCCCTTCTAGCGGGAGTGTAGATACGCAGTATTTT
TRBV20-1	few	-	TRBJ2-4	CSAGGNIQYF	TGCAGTGCGGGGGGAAACATTCAGTACTTC
TRBV6-5	few	-	TRBJ2-6	CASSTEPSGANVLTF	TGTGCCAGCAGTACCGAGCCCTCTGGGGCCAACGTCCTGACTTTC
TRBV7-9	-	TRBD2	TRBJ2-2	CASSPPASGRHTGELFF	TGTGCCAGCAGCCCCCCGGCTAGCGGGAGGCACACCGGGGAGCTGTTTTTT
TRBV3-1	many	TRBD2	TRBJ2-7	CASSLQRDYEQYF	TGTGCCAGCAGCCTCCAGCGGGACTACGAGCAGTACTTC
TRBV27	few	-	TRBJ1-2	CASSPPGAHGYTF	TGTGCCAGCAGTCCTCCAGGGGCTCATGGCTACACCTTC
TRBV7-2	-	-	TRBJ1-2	CASSQSWEYGYTF	TGTGCCAGCAGCCAGTCGTGGGAATATGGCTACACCTTC
TRBV29-1	-	TRBD2	TRBJ2-5	CSAVGGGTSRETQYF	TGCAGCGCTGTGGGGGGAGGGACCTCCCGGGAGACCCAGTACTTC
TRBV3-1	-	-	TRBJ2-5	CASSQEGSKETQYF	TGTGCCAGCAGCCAAGAGGGGTCCAAAGAGACCCAGTACTTC
TRBV20-1	once	-	TRBJ2-3	CSASPTAPSTDTQYF	TGCAGTGCTAGCCCGACAGCCCCGAGCACAGATACGCAGTATTTT
TRBV12-3/TRBV12-4	many	-	TRBJ1-1	CASSLALGKEAFF	TGTGCCAGCAGTTTAGCGCTGGGCAAGGAAGCTTTCTTT
TRBV23-1	-	-	TRBJ2-1	CASSQSPTRAGFTYNEQFF	TGCGCCAGCAGTCAATCCCCCACGCGGGCGGGCTTCACCTACAATGAGCAGTTCTTC
TRBV11-2	many	-	TRBJ1-1	CASSPGGPNTEAFF	TGTGCCAGCAGCCCCGGGGGGCCGAACACTGAAGCTTTCTTT
TRBV20-1	-	-	TRBJ1-2	CSARDEGENYGYTF	TGCAGTGCTAGAGATGAGGGTGAAAACTATGGCTACACCTTC
TRBV4-1	few	TRBD2	TRBJ2-1	CASNLRTSGSNEQFF	TGCGCCAGCAACCTTAGGACTAGCGGGAGTAATGAGCAGTTCTTC
TRBV7-9	many	-	TRBJ1-1	CASSLPGRGTEAFF	TGTGCCAGCAGCTTACCCGGCCGGGGAACTGAAGCTTTCTTT
TRBV29-1	many	-	TRBJ1-2	CSVDVGGGLNYGYTF	TGCAGCGTTGACGTAGGCGGGGGGCTTAACTATGGCTACACCTTC
TRBV11-2	-	-	TRBJ2-3	CASSFLQRYTDTQYF	TGTGCCAGCAGCTTTCTACAGAGATACACAGATACGCAGTATTTT
TRBV27	few	TRBD1	TRBJ2-2	CAGRDRNTGELFF	TGTGCCGGCCGGGACAGGAACACCGGGGAGCTGTTTTTT
TRBV7-9	many	TRBD1	TRBJ2-2	CASSLPRQGSTGELFF	TGTGCCAGCAGCTTACCAAGACAGGGTAGCACCGGGGAGCTGTTTTTT
TRBV7-7	few	-	TRBJ2-7	CASSPSGRAEQYF	TGTGCTAGCAGCCCCAGTGGAAGGGCCGAGCAGTACTTC
TRBV6-4	many	TRBD2	TRBJ2-3	CASSPSAGGTDTQYF	TGTGCCAGCAGCCCCTCAGCGGGGGGAACAGATACGCAGTATTTT
TRBV5-1	few	-	TRBJ1-1	CASSAQLQRSNTEAFF	TGCGCCAGCAGCGCCCAACTACAGCGGTCGAACACTGAAGCTTTCTTT
TRBV20-1	-	-	TRBJ2-1	CSARTVYNEQFF	TGCAGTGCTAGAACCGTCTACAATGAGCAGTTCTTC
TRBV29-1	-	-	TRBJ2-1	CSVELLGSGHEQFF	TGCAGCGTTGAGCTCCTAGGGTCCGGCCATGAGCAGTTCTTC
TRBV3-1	many	TRBD2	TRBJ2-7	CASSPLRGGSYEQYF	TGTGCCAGCAGCCCCTTGCGGGGGGGGTCCTACGAGCAGTACTTC
TRBV7-2	many	TRBD2	TRBJ2-2	CASSSLAGVNTGELFF	TGTGCCAGCAGCTCATTAGCGGGGGTCAACACCGGGGAGCTGTTTTTT
TRBV12-3/TRBV12-4	-	-	TRBJ1-2	CASSFQAGVNYGYTF	TGTGCCAGCAGTTTCCAGGCGGGTGTTAACTATGGCTACACCTTC